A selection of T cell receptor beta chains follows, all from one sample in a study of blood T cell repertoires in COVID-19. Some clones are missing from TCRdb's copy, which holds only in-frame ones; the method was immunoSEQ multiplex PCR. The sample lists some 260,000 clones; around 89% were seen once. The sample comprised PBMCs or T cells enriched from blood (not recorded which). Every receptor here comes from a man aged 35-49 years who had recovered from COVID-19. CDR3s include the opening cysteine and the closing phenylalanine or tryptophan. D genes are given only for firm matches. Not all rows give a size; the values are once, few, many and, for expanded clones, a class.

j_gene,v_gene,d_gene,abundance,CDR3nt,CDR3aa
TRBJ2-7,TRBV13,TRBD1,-,TGTGCCAGCAGCCCCCGCCTGACAGGGGTTCTCTACGAGCAGTACTTC,CASSPRLTGVLYEQYF
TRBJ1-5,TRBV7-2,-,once,TGTGCCAGCAGTGTGTTGGCGGGCGTCGGGCAGCCCCAGCATTTT,CASSVLAGVGQPQHF
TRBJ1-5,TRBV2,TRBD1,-,TGTGCCAGCAGAGACAGGGTTAATCAGCCCCAGCATTTT,CASRDRVNQPQHF
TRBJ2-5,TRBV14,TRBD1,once,TGTGCCAGCAGCCGATACCGGGACAGGGAATCTGAGACCCAGTACTTC,CASSRYRDRESETQYF
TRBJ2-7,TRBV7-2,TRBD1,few,TGTGCCAGCAGCTTTGCAGGGGGCACTTACGAGCAGTACTTC,CASSFAGGTYEQYF
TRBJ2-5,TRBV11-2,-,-,TGTGCCAGCAGCCAGCTCGGGGGGCCAGACTCCCATGGGACCCAGTACTTC,CASSQLGGPDSHGTQYF
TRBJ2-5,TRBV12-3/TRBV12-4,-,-,TGTGCCAGCAGTTTTCGGTCAGGCACCCCGTACTTC,CASSFRSGTPYF
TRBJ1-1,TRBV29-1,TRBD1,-,TGCAGCGACCACCGGACAGGGAGGGCCAAGGGATCGGAGGCTTTCTTT,CSDHRTGRAKGSEAFF
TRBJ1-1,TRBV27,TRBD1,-,TGTGCCAGCAGCCCGGGACAGGGGGCGATCGGTACTGAAGCTTTCTTT,CASSPGQGAIGTEAFF
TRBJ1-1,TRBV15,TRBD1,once,TGTGCCACCAGCAGCCCGGTGGGAACCGGGACAGGGACTGAAGCTTTCTTT,CATSSPVGTGTGTEAFF
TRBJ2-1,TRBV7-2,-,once,TGTGCCAGCAGCGCAACAGGGCCCTCCTACAATGAGCAGTTCTTC,CASSATGPSYNEQFF
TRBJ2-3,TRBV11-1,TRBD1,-,TGTGCCAGCAGCTTCTACGGGACAGCCACAGATACGCAGTATTTT,CASSFYGTATDTQYF
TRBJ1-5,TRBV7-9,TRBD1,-,TGTGCCAGCAGTCTCAGGGGGAGCAATCAGCCCCAGCATTTT,CASSLRGSNQPQHF
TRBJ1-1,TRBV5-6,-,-,TGTGCCAGCGGCGCAGACGGGAGCACTCCCATGAACACTGAAGCTTTCTTT,CASGADGSTPMNTEAFF
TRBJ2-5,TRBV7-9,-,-,TGTGCCAGCAGCTTAAGGACAGAACAAGAGACCCAGTACTTC,CASSLRTEQETQYF
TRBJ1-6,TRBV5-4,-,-,TGTGCCAGCAGCTCAGGGAACAATTCACCCCTCCACTTT,CASSSGNNSPLHF
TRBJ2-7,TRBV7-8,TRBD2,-,TGTGCCAGCAGCCGACTAGCGGCCACCTACGAGCAGTACTTC,CASSRLAATYEQYF
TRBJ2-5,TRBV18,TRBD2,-,TGTGCCAGCTCACCGACGGGGGGGCCTGGCCAAGAGACCCAGTACTTC,CASSPTGGPGQETQYF
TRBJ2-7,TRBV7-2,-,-,TGTGCCAGCAGCTTATACAGGGATGTCGAGCAGTACTTC,CASSLYRDVEQYF
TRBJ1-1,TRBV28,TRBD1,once,TGTGCCAGCAGTTCACGACCAGGGGGGACTGAAGCTTTCTTT,CASSSRPGGTEAFF
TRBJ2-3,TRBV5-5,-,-,TGTGCCAGCAGCTTTCCTGGCACAGATACGCAGTATTTT,CASSFPGTDTQYF
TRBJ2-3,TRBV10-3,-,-,TGTGCCATCAGTGACCTTCCGGACTTGACCTACACAGATACGCAGTATTTT,CAISDLPDLTYTDTQYF
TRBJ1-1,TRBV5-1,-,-,TGCGCCAGCGGGAGCTCGGGGAGGACAGAAGCTTTCTTT,CASGSSGRTEAFF
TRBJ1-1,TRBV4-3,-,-,TGCGCCAGCAGCCCCAGACACGGGGATACTGAAGCTTTCTTT,CASSPRHGDTEAFF